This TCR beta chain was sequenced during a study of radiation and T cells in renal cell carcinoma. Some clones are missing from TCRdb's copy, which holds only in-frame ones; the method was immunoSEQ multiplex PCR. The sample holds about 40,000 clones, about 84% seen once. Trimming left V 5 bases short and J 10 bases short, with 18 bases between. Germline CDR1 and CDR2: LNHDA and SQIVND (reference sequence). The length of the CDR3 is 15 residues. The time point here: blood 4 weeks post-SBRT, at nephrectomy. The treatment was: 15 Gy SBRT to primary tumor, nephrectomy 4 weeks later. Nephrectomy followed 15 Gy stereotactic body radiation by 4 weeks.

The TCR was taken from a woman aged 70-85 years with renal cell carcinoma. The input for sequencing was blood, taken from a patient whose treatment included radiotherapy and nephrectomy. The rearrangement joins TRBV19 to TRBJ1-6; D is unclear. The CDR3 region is CASSPGLDFGSPLHF. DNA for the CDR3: TGTGCCAGTAGTCCCGGACTTGATTTCGGGTCACCCCTCCACTTT. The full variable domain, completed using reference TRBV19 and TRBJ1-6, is DGGITQSPKYLFRKEGQNVTLSCEQNLNHDAMYWYRQDPGQGLRLIYYSQIVNDFQKGDIAEGYSVSREKKESFPLTVTSAQKNPTAFYLCASSPGLDFGSPLHFGNGTRLTVT.